These T cell receptor beta chains were read from a single sample in a study of CD8+CD57+ T cells in acquired aplastic anemia. TCRdb fed the reads into MiXCR, producing one record per CDR3 protein. The sample records some 190,000 distinct CDR3 sequences, roughly half being singletons. Material for sequencing was sorted CD4+, CD8+, or CD8+CD57+ T cells (not recorded which) from PBMCs. The receptors shown here come from a human donor in good health, serving as a control. Both conserved end residues are trimmed from each CDR3. Clone size is stated in some rows and not others, as once, few, many or a class when expanded.

CDR3 | V | size | J
ATSREANSPLH | TRBV15 | few | TRBJ1-6
SARVAGVANYGYT | TRBV20-1 | NA | TRBJ1-2
ASSIGLAANEKLF | TRBV2 | NA | TRBJ1-4
ASSTGGQGADSPLH | TRBV19 | NA | TRBJ1-6
ASTEATGTGDSPLH | TRBV19 | once | TRBJ1-6
ASSLVGGQGMNTEAF | TRBV7-2 | many | TRBJ1-1
ASSGGPNTEAF | TRBV2 | NA | TRBJ1-1
ASSQGTPSYEQY | TRBV4-2 | NA | TRBJ2-7
ASSLAGGLAKNIQY | TRBV5-6 | few | TRBJ2-4
ASSLNMYTQY | TRBV7-8 | NA | TRBJ2-3
ASSITGTSYEQY | TRBV2 | NA | TRBJ2-7
ASSLGLAGTLSGANVLT | TRBV11-2 | many | TRBJ2-6
ASSLGARHHNYGYT | TRBV7-2 | NA | TRBJ1-2
AWRRQTGPSMQF | TRBV30 | few | TRBJ2-1
ASSEAGSFVSYEQY | TRBV10-2 | few | TRBJ2-7
ASSLTRVGQGGQPQH | TRBV10-2 | NA | TRBJ1-5
ASSIQGPRNQPQH | TRBV19 | NA | TRBJ1-5
SSYRGGEAF | TRBV29-1 | many | TRBJ1-1
ASSSTESYEQC | TRBV7-9 | NA | TRBJ2-7
ASSNPGQGYEQY | TRBV7-2 | NA | TRBJ2-7
ASSLSGGEYNEQF | TRBV7-9 | NA | TRBJ2-1
SAREGVMNTEAF | TRBV20-1 | many | TRBJ1-1
ASSSGQFTGELF | TRBV12-3/TRBV12-4 | many | TRBJ2-2
ASSLAGLSSYNEQF | TRBV5-8 | many | TRBJ2-1
ASSLVGQSNQPQY | TRBV7-2 | once | TRBJ2-5
ASSSHRGGYEQY | TRBV9 | NA | TRBJ2-7
ASSPLGVYATNEKLF | TRBV10-1 | NA | TRBJ1-4
SARTGSGETQY | TRBV20-1 | many | TRBJ2-5
ASSIGTSGVDEQY | TRBV13 | NA | TRBJ2-7
ASSQTGSVTEAF | TRBV7-2 | NA | TRBJ1-1